What follows is one TCR beta chain and its context. The data derive from a study of technical replicates of blood from several donors. Assay used: immunoSEQ multiplex PCR; TCRdb lists only in-frame clones, some missing. Here the sample spans about 80,000 clones, less than 95% being singletons. CDR1 and CDR2 from the germline V gene are MNHEY and SMNVEV (reference sequence). Trimming at V came to 6 bases and at J to 5 bases, leaving 11 bases not matched to a gene. This CDR3 contains 15 residues. The sequence was collected from a human donor in good health. The J gene is TRBJ1-2, the V gene TRBV27; 8 bases match TRBD1. Sample: T cells isolated from PBMCs. This CDR3 is CASRPTAGTGYGYTF. As DNA, the CDR3 is TGTGCCAGCAGACCCACCGCCGGGACAGGATATGGCTACACCTTC.